This record looks at one T cell receptor (beta chain) sequence and its context. CDR1 is LNHDA and CDR2 is SQIVND in the germline V gene (reference sequence). The CDR3 contains 15 residues. This specimen comes from a study of T cells expressing NK-cell markers. With the 5' RACE reads reprocessed, TCRdb shows one record per CDR3 protein and no DNA. In total, the table holds roughly 430,000 distinct CDR3 sequences. The TCR was taken from a woman between 18 and 69 years old in good health. Sequenced material: blood T cells: a sorted CD56 or NKG2C T cell subset, CD4+ or CD8+ T cells, or bulk PBMC T cells (not recorded which). This chain uses TRBV19 with TRBJ2-7; TCRdb indicates TRBD1, and absent DNA this call remains unverified. The CDR3 sequence is CASSFRDSTTYEQYF.